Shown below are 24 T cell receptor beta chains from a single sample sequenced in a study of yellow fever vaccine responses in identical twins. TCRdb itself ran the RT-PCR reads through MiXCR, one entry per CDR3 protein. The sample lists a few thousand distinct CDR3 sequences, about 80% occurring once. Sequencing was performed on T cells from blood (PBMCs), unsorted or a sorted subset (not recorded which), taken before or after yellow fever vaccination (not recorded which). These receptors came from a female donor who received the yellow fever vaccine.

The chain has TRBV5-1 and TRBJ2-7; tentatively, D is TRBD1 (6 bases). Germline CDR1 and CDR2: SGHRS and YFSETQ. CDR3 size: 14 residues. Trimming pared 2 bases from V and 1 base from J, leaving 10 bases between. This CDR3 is CASSFVDSSYEQYF. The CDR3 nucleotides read TGCGCCAGCAGCTTTGTGGACAGTTCCTACGAGCAGTACTTC.

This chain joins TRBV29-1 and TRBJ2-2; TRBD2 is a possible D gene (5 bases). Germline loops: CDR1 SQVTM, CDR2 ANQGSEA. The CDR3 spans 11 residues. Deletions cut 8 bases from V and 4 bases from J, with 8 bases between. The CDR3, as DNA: TGCAGCTGCCGGGGCACCGGGGAGCTGTTTTTT. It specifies CSCRGTGELFF.

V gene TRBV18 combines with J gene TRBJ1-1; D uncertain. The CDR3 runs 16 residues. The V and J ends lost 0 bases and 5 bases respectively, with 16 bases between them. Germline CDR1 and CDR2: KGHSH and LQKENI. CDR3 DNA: TGTGCCAGCTCACCACCGGGTAACAGAGGAGTTACTGAAGCTTTCTTT. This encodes CASSPPGNRGVTEAFF.

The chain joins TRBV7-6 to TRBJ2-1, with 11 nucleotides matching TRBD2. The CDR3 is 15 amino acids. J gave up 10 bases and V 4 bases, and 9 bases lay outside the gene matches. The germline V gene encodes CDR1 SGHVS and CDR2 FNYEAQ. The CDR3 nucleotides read TGTGCCAGCAGCTATGGGACTAGCGGAGCCGAGGAGCAGTTCTTC. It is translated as CASSYGTSGAEEQFF.

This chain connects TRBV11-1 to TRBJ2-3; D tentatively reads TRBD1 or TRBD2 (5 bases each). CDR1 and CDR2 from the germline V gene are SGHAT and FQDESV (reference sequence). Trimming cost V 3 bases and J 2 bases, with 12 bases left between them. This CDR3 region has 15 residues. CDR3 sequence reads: CASSLVGVPTDTQYF. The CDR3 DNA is TGTGCCAGCAGCTTGGTGGGGGTACCCACAGATACGCAGTATTTT. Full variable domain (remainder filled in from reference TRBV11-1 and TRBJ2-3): EAEVAQSPRYKITEKSQAVAFWCDPISGHATLYWYRQILGQGPELLVQFQDESVVDDSQLPKDRFSAERLKGVDSTLKIQPAELGDSAMYLCASSLVGVPTDTQYFGPGTRLTVL.

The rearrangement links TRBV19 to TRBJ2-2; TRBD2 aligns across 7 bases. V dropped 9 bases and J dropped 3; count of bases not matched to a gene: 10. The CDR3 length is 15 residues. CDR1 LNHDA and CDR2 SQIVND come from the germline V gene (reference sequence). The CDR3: CASRTLAGDTGELFF. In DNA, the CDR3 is TGTGCCAGCAGAACACTGGCGGGAGACACCGGGGAGCTGTTTTTT.

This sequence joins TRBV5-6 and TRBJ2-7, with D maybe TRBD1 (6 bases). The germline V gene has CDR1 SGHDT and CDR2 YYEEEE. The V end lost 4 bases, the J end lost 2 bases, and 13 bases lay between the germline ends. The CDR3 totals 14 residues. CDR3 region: CASSPPGQPYEQYV. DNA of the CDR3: TGTGCCAGCAGCCCCCCTGGACAGCCCTACGAGCAGTACGTC.

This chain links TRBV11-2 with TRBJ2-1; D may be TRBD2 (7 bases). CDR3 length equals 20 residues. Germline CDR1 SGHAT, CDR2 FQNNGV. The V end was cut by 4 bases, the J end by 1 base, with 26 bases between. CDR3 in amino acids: CASSSGVKGGLTRSYNEQFF. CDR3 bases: TGTGCCAGCAGCTCGGGTGTGAAGGGGGGGTTGACTAGGTCCTACAATGAGCAGTTCTTC.

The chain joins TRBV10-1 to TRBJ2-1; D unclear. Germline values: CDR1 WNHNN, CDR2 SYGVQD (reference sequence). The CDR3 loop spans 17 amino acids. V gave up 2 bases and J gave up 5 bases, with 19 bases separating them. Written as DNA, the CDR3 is TGCGCCAGCAGTGAGACGACCGTACCGGGCCCCGACAATGAGCAGTTCTTC. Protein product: CASSETTVPGPDNEQFF.

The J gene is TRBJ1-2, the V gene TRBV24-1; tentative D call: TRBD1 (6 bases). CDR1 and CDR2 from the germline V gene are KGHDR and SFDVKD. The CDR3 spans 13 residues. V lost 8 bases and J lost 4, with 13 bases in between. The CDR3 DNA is TGTGCCACCAAACCACAGGGACTCTATGGCTACACCTTC. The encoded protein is CATKPQGLYGYTF.

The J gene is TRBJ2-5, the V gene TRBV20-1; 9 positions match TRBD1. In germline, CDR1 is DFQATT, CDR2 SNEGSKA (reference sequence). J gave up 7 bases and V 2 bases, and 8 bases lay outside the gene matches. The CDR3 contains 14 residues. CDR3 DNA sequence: TGCAGTGCTAGACCTACAGGGGGCGGGGGGACCCAGTACTTC. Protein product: CSARPTGGGGTQYF.

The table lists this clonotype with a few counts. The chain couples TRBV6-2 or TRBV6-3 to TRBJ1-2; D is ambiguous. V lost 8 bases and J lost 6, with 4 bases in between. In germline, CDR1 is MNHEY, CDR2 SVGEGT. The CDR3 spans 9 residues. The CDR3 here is CASGDGYTF. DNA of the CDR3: TGTGCCAGCGGGGATGGCTACACCTTC.

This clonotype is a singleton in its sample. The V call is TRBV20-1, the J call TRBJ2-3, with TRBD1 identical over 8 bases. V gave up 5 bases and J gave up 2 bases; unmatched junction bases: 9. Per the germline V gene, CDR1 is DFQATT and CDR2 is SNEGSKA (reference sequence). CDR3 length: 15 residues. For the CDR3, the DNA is TGCAGTGCTCCTAGGGACAGGAGGGACACAGATACGCAGTATTTT. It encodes CSAPRDRRDTDTQYF.

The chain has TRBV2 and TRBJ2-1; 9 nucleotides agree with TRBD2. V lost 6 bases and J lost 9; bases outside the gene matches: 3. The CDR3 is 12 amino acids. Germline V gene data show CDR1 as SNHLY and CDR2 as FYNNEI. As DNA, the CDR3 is TGTGCCAGCAGAGTAGCGGGAGTTGAGCAGTTCTTC. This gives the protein CASRVAGVEQFF.

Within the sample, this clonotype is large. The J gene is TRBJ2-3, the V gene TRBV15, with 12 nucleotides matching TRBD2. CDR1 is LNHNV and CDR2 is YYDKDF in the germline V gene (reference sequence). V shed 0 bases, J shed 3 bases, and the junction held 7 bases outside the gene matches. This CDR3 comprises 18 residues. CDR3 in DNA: TGTGCCACCAGCAGAGATACGCTAGCGGGGGGGCCGACAGATACGCAGTATTTT. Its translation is CATSRDTLAGGPTDTQYF. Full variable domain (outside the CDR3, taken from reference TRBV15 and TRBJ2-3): DAMVIQNPRYQVTQFGKPVTLSCSQTLNHNVMYWYQQKSSQAPKLLFHYYDKDFNNEADTPDNFQSRRPNTSFCFLDIRSPGLGDTAMYLCATSRDTLAGGPTDTQYFGPGTRLTVL.

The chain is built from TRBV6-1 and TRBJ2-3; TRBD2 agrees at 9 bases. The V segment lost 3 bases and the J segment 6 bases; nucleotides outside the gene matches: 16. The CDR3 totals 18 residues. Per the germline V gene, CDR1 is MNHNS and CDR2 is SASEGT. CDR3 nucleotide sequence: TGTGCCAGCAGTGATTGGCGGGGGGGCCTAATGTCCGGGGATACGCAGTATTTT. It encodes CASSDWRGGLMSGDTQYF.

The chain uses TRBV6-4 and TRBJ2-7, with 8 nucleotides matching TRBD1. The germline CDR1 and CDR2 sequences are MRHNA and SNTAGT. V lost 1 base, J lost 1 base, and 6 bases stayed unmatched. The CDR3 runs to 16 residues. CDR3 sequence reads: CASSDFRDRRSYEQYV. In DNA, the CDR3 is TGTGCCAGCAGTGACTTCCGGGACAGGAGGTCCTACGAGCAGTACGTC.

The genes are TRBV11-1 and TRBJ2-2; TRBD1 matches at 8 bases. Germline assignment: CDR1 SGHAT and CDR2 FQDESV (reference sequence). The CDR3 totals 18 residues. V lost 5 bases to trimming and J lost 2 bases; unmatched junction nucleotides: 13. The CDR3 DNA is TGTGCCAGCAGCGGGCCGGGACAGGAGATCTTCAACACCGGGGAGCTGTTTTTT. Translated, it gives CASSGPGQEIFNTGELFF.

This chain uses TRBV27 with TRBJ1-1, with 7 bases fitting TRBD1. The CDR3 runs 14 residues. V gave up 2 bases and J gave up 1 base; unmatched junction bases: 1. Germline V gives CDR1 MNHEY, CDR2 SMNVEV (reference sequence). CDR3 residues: CASSLRGRNTEAFF. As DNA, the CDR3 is TGTGCCAGCAGTTTAAGGGGGCGGAACACTGAAGCTTTCTTT.

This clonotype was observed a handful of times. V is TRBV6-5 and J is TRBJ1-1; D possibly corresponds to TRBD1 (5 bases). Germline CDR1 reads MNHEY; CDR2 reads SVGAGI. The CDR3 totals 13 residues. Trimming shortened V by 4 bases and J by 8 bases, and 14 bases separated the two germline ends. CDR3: CASSSAGPREAFF. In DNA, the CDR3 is TGTGCCAGCAGTTCGGCAGGGCCCCGAGAAGCTTTCTTT.

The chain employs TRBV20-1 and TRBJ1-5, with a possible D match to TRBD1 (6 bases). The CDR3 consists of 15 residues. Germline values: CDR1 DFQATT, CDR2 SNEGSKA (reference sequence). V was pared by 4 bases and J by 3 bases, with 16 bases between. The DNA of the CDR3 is TGCAGTGCTAAAGAGATGGGACAATTCAATCAGCCCCAGCATTTT. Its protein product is CSAKEMGQFNQPQHF.

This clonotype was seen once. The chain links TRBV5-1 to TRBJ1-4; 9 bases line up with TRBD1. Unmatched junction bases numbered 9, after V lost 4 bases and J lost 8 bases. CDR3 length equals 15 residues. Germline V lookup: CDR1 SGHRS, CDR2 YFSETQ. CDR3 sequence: CASSPQTGGAEKLFF. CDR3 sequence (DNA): TGCGCCAGCAGCCCCCAGACAGGGGGTGCGGAAAAACTGTTTTTT.

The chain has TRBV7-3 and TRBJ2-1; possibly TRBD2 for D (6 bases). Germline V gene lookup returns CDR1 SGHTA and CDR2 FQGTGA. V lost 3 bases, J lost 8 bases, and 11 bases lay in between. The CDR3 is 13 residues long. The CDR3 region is CASSLGGVHEQFF. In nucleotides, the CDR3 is TGTGCCAGCAGCTTGGGCGGGGTCCATGAGCAGTTCTTC. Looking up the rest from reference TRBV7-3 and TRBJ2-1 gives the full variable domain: GAGVSQTPSNKVTEKGKYVELRCDPISGHTALYWYRQSLGQGPEFLIYFQGTGAADDSGLPNDRFFAVRPEGSVSTLKIQRTERGDSAVYLCASSLGGVHEQFFGPGTRLTVL.

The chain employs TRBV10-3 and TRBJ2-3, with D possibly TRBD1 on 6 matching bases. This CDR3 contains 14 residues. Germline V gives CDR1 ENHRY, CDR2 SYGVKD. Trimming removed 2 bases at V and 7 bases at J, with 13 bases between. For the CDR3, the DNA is TGTGCCATCAGTGAGGGGACAACGGGAAATACGCAGTATTTT. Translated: CAISEGTTGNTQYF.